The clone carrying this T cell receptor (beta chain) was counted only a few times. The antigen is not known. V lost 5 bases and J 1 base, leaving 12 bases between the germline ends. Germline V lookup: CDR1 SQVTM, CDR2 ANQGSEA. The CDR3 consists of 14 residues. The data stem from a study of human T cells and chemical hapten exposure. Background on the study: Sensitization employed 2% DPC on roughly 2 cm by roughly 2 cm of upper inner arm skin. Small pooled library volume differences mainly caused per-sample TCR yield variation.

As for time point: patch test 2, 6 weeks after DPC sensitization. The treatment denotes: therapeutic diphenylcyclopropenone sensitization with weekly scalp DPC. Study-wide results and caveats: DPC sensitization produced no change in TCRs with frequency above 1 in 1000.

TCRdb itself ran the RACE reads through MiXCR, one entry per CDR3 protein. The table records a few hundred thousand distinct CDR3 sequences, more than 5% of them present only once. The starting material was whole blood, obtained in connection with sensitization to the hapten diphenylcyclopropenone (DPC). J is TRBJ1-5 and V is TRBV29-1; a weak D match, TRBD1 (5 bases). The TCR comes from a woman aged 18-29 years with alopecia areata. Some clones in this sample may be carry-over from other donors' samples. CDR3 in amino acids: CSVMITGSNQPQHF. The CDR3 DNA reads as TGCAGCGTTATGATAACAGGAAGCAATCAGCCCCAGCATTTT.